The 19 T cell receptor beta chains given below trace back to one sample, sequenced in a study of T-cell reconstitution after alpha-beta-depleted transplantation in children. As it was prepared, the TCRbeta library received unique molecular identifiers. TCRdb used MiXCR to reprocess the PCR reads, holding one entry per CDR3 protein. This table holds about 980,000 distinct CDR3 sequences, less than 30% found once. The starting material was PBMCs, mostly from graft donor cells, obtained 360 days after TCRalphabeta/CD19-depleted stem cell transplant. These receptors came from a boy under three years old who had a stem cell transplant for SCID, so the T cells may come from the graft donor.

The CDR3 DNA reads TGTGCCACCAGCAGAGAGGTGGGGGCCGGGTACGAGCAGTACTTC. The encoded protein is CATSREVGAGYEQYF. The chain uses TRBV15 and TRBJ2-7; a possible D gene is TRBD1 (6 bases). Germline V gene lookup returns CDR1 LNHNV and CDR2 YYDKDF (reference sequence). Trimming cost V 0 bases and J 4 bases, with 13 bases left between them. This CDR3 contains 15 residues.

This clonotype has a handful of counts. The rearrangement joins TRBV20-1 to TRBJ2-1, with D possibly called TRBD1 or TRBD2 (5 bases each). Germline-derived CDR1 and CDR2 are DFQATT and SNEGSKA (reference sequence). The V and J ends lost 4 bases and 6 bases respectively, with 16 bases between them. This CDR3 has 14 residues. The CDR3 DNA sequence: TGCAGTGCTATACCCGGGACCCCTCCCAATGAGCAGTTCTTC. It is translated as CSAIPGTPPNEQFF.

This chain links TRBV11-1 with TRBJ2-2; 11 bases line up with TRBD1. Germline loops: CDR1 SGHAT, CDR2 FQDESV (reference sequence). Trimming took 6 bases from V and 4 from J; bases not matched to a gene: 13. The length of the CDR3 is 18 residues. CDR3 region: CASRPPGTGGTGTGELFF. DNA for the CDR3: TGTGCCAGCAGACCGCCCGGGACAGGGGGTACGGGCACCGGGGAGCTGTTTTTT. The whole variable domain, filled in from reference TRBV11-1 and TRBJ2-2, reads EAEVAQSPRYKITEKSQAVAFWCDPISGHATLYWYRQILGQGPELLVQFQDESVVDDSQLPKDRFSAERLKGVDSTLKIQPAELGDSAMYLCASRPPGTGGTGTGELFFGEGSRLTVL.

The chain is built from TRBV7-6 and TRBJ2-4; weak D call: TRBD1 (5 bases). V lost 1 base to trimming and J lost 5 bases, with 9 bases between them. This CDR3 contains 14 residues. Germline V gene lookup returns CDR1 SGHVS and CDR2 FNYEAQ. The CDR3 bases are TGTGCCAGCAGCTTAGGGGGCAGGGAAAACATTCAGTACTTC. It encodes CASSLGGRENIQYF.

V usage is TRBV7-9 and J usage is TRBJ2-1, with D possibly called TRBD1 or TRBD2 (5 bases each). Looked up from germline, CDR1 is SEHNR and CDR2 is FQNEAQ (reference sequence). V lost 1 base and J lost 10, with 20 bases in between. This CDR3 is 16 amino acids long. CDR3 amino acids: CASSLGGAARRTEQFF. CDR3 DNA sequence: TGTGCCAGCAGCTTAGGGGGTGCCGCACGGAGGACAGAGCAGTTCTTC.

The chain carries TRBV6-2 or TRBV6-3 and TRBJ2-7; D unresolved. Germline V gives CDR1 MNHEY, CDR2 SVGEGT. The CDR3 contains 11 residues. Trimming cost V 8 bases and J 4 bases, with 9 bases left between them. The CDR3 here is CASGQPYEQYF. As DNA, the CDR3 is TGTGCCAGCGGCCAGCCGTACGAGCAGTACTTC.

Here the CDR3 reads CSAPPSRGISEQYF. CDR3 sequence (DNA): TGCAGTGCCCCGCCGAGCAGGGGGATTTCGGAGCAGTACTTC. The chain is built from TRBV20-1 and TRBJ2-7, with 7 bases matching TRBD1. The CDR3 consists of 14 residues. Germline V gene sequence: CDR1 DFQATT, CDR2 SNEGSKA (reference sequence). V was clipped by 6 bases and J by 7 bases; unmatched bases: 15.

This chain joins TRBV7-9 and TRBJ2-7; the D gene could be TRBD1 or TRBD2 (6 bases each). V was trimmed by 5 bases and J by 4 bases, leaving 15 bases between them. CDR3 length: 14 residues. Germline CDR1 is SEHNR and CDR2 is FQNEAQ (reference sequence). Here the CDR3 DNA reads TGTGCCAGCAGCCGAGGGGGGCTCGTTTACGAGCAGTACTTC. Amino acids: CASSRGGLVYEQYF.

V gene TRBV12-3 or TRBV12-4 combines with J gene TRBJ2-1; D is unresolved. CDR3 length: 11 residues. Trimming cost V 1 base and J 15 bases, with 10 bases left between them. For the CDR3, the DNA is TGTGCCAGCAGTTTAGGTCACCCTGCGTTCTTC. Translating it yields CASSLGHPAFF.

The chain carries TRBV5-6 and TRBJ2-5, with 10 bases lining up with TRBD1. From germline, CDR1 is SGHDT and CDR2 YYEEEE. V was pared by 4 bases and J by 4 bases, with 7 bases of the junction left unmatched. CDR3 length: 15 residues. CDR3 nucleotides: TGTGCCAGCAGCGGTCCCGGGACAGGGGCAGAGACCCAGTACTTC. Its translation: CASSGPGTGAETQYF.

This clonotype has a single count. The rearrangement links TRBV4-2 to TRBJ2-1; D might be TRBD2 (5 bases). The CDR3 spans 17 residues. The V end lost 3 bases, the J end lost 7 bases, and 22 bases lay between the germline ends. Germline CDR1 reads LGHNA; CDR2 reads YNFKEQ. This CDR3 is CASSHQASSDDFNEQFF. In DNA form, the CDR3 reads TGTGCCAGCAGCCACCAAGCTAGTAGCGACGACTTTAATGAGCAGTTCTTC.

The CDR3: CASSFPGVVSGYTF. The CDR3 coding sequence is TGTGCCAGCAGCTTCCCTGGGGTAGTGTCTGGCTACACCTTC. This chain uses TRBV7-8 with TRBJ1-2; D unresolved. The CDR3 runs to 14 residues. Germline loops: CDR1 SGHVS, CDR2 FQNEAQ. V shed 3 bases and J shed 7 bases, with 15 bases lying between them.

The genes are TRBV10-3 and TRBJ2-3, with D maybe TRBD1 (7 bases). Germline-derived CDR1 and CDR2 are ENHRY and SYGVKD. Trimming removed 2 bases at V and 0 bases at J, with 18 bases between. The CDR3 spans 18 residues. CDR3 in amino acids: CAISEIKQGDSSTDTQYF. The CDR3 DNA reads TGTGCCATCAGTGAGATAAAGCAGGGGGACTCTAGCACAGATACGCAGTATTTT.

V gene TRBV28 combines with J gene TRBJ2-3, with TRBD2 as a possible D gene (5 bases). The V end lost 1 base, the J end lost 1 base, and 12 bases lay between the germline ends. The length of the CDR3 is 16 residues. Germline-derived CDR1 and CDR2 are MDHEN and SYDVKM. The chain's CDR3 is CASSLFLAPGTDTQYF. DNA for the CDR3: TGTGCCAGCAGTTTATTCCTAGCCCCCGGCACAGATACGCAGTATTTT.

The chain carries TRBV6-1 and TRBJ2-3; 7 bases are a match to TRBD2. Looked up from germline, CDR1 is MNHNS and CDR2 is SASEGT. With 5 bases clipped from V and 1 base from J, the junction kept 6 bases outside the gene matches. This CDR3 is 15 amino acids long. CDR3 in amino acids: CASSPRGSGTDTQYF. DNA for the CDR3: TGTGCCAGCAGTCCCCGCGGGAGCGGCACAGATACGCAGTATTTT.

This clonotype was counted a single time. J is TRBJ2-2 and V is TRBV9, with 8 bases fitting TRBD1. Trimming took 4 bases from V and 4 from J; bases not matched to a gene: 9. This CDR3 is built from 16 residues. Per the germline V gene, CDR1 is SGDLS and CDR2 is YYNGEE. The CDR3 here is CASSMPQQGVTGELFF. CDR3 coding DNA: TGTGCCAGCAGCATGCCGCAACAGGGGGTCACCGGGGAGCTGTTTTTT.

V gene TRBV20-1 combines with J gene TRBJ2-4; TRBD1 matches at 8 bases. The CDR3 consists of 15 residues. V lost 4 bases to trimming and J lost 0 bases; unmatched junction nucleotides: 5. The germline V gene has CDR1 DFQATT and CDR2 SNEGSKA (reference sequence). In DNA, the CDR3 is TGCAGTGCTAATTGGGACAGGCTAGCCAAAAACATTCAGTACTTC. It codes for CSANWDRLAKNIQYF.

For this clonotype: Germline is not matched at one junction end, which may reflect a read error. The chain recombines TRBV5-6 with TRBJ2-5, with 9 nucleotides matching TRBD1. Germline CDR1 reads SGHDT; CDR2 reads YYEEEE. CDR3 length: 16 amino acids. The CDR3 DNA sequence: TGTGCCAGCAGCTTGCCCGGGGACAGGGCAAGAGAGGCCCAGTACTTC. Translated, it gives CASSLPGDRAREAQYF.

V and J are TRBV11-2 and TRBJ1-5; the D gene is possibly TRBD1 (6 bases). Trimming pared 4 bases from V and 0 bases from J, leaving 13 bases between. Germline V gives CDR1 SGHAT, CDR2 FQNNGV. The CDR3 loop spans 16 amino acids. The CDR3 region has the DNA TGTGCCAGCAGCTCCCCGCAGGGGTATAGCAATCAGCCCCAGCATTTT. Encoded protein: CASSSPQGYSNQPQHF.